A selection of T cell receptor beta chains follows, all from one sample in a study of T-cell reconstitution after alpha-beta-depleted transplantation in children. TCRdb re-called the PCR reads through MiXCR, storing one row per CDR3 protein. The sample shows about 240,000 distinct CDR3 sequences, around 11% of them seen only once. The source material was PBMCs from the stem cell graft donor, sampled from the stem cell graft. Every receptor here comes from a human donor who donated a stem cell graft to a child with acute lymphoblastic leukemia. Each CDR3 is given with its conserved first and last residue. A D gene is named only where the DNA matches it firmly. A clone size is listed for some rows: how often the clone was seen (once, few, many), or a class if it is expanded.

CDR3: CASSKTGWYNTGELFF; DNA: TGTGCCAGCAGCAAGACAGGGTGGTATAACACCGGGGAGCTGTTTTTT; D: TRBD1; size: -; J: TRBJ2-2; V: TRBV7-2
CDR3: CASSLLGGEQFF; DNA: TGTGCCAGCAGCTTACTTGGTGGTGAGCAGTTCTTC; D: -; size: -; J: TRBJ2-1; V: TRBV7-3
CDR3: CAWSVPVNTEAFF; DNA: TGTGCCTGGAGTGTACCAGTGAACACTGAAGCTTTCTTT; D: -; size: many; J: TRBJ1-1; V: TRBV30
CDR3: CASSPPGGNTIYF; DNA: TGTGCCAGCTCACCACCGGGTGGAAACACCATATATTTT; D: -; size: -; J: TRBJ1-3; V: TRBV18
CDR3: CASRPPRSPGNTIYF; DNA: TGCGCCAGCAGACCTCCCAGGTCACCTGGAAACACCATATATTTT; D: -; size: many; J: TRBJ1-3; V: TRBV5-1
CDR3: CASREDGYGYTF; DNA: TGTGCCAGCAGGGAGGACGGCTATGGCTACACCTTC; D: -; size: few; J: TRBJ1-2; V: TRBV28
CDR3: CASNLGGPHTGELFF; DNA: TGTGCCAGTAACTTGGGGGGACCCCACACCGGGGAGCTGTTTTTT; D: -; size: -; J: TRBJ2-2; V: TRBV19
CDR3: CASQRSRGITEAFF; DNA: TGCGCCAGTCAGAGAAGCAGGGGGATAACTGAAGCTTTCTTT; D: TRBD1; size: many; J: TRBJ1-1; V: TRBV5-1
CDR3: CASSHYGDNEQFF; DNA: TGCGCCAGCAGCCATTACGGCGACAATGAGCAGTTCTTT; D: -; size: many; J: TRBJ2-1; V: TRBV5-1
CDR3: CASSLISGTSGEQYF; DNA: TGTGCCAGCAGCTTGATCTCGGGCACGTCGGGGGAGCAGTACTTC; D: -; size: many; J: TRBJ2-7; V: TRBV7-9
CDR3: CASSYVASGQGVYEQYF; DNA: TGTGCCAGCAGTTATGTCGCATCGGGACAGGGAGTCTACGAGCAGTACTTC; D: TRBD1; size: -; J: TRBJ2-7; V: TRBV28
CDR3: CASSIRRGNEQFF; DNA: TGTGCCAGCTCGATCCGCCGAGGCAATGAGCAGTTCTTC; D: -; size: many; J: TRBJ2-1; V: TRBV6-1
CDR3: CASSLGQGPGVNTEAFF; DNA: TGTGCCAGCAGCCTCGGACAGGGTCCGGGGGTGAACACTGAAGCTTTCTTT; D: TRBD1; size: -; J: TRBJ1-1; V: TRBV7-2
CDR3: CASSLDQVRMSSYNEQFF; DNA: TGTGCCAGCAGCTTAGATCAAGTGCGGATGAGCTCCTACAATGAGCAGTTCTTC; D: -; size: many; J: TRBJ2-1; V: TRBV11-2
CDR3: CSVGVNRDTDYEQYF; DNA: TGCAGCGTGGGGGTAAACCGGGACACCGACTACGAGCAGTACTTC; D: -; size: many; J: TRBJ2-7; V: TRBV29-1